Included here is one T cell receptor beta chain sequence, with context. The antigen is undetermined. Investigators performed immunoSEQ version v3.0 at survey level. 40,000-50,000 T-cell genomes per sample were the sequencing target. This table comes from immunoSEQ multiplex PCR, and its TCRdb copy is limited to in-frame clones, with some not included. The table includes tens of thousands of clones, 70% to 90% detected once. The sample comes from a study of long-term antiretroviral therapy in people with HIV. Study conclusions and caveats: The clones with expansion before ART were dominant in the repertoire at all time points. Increased diversity was seen after ART, yet it remained lower than in transplant donor controls.

For each donor, at least one pre-ART and at least two post-ART PBMC samples were available. The CDR3 runs 14 residues. Trimming stripped 4 bases from V and 2 bases from J, with 11 bases between. Per the germline V gene, CDR1 is MNHNS and CDR2 is SASEGT. The TCR originated in a man between 18 and 29 years old with HIV. Sequenced material: unsorted PBMCs, taken 0.8 years before starting antiretroviral therapy. The rearrangement links TRBV6-1 to TRBJ1-2; D is undetermined. The CDR3 sequence: CASSVRRGNYGYTF. The CDR3 nucleotides read TGTGCCAGCAGTGTCCGTCGGGGAAACTATGGCTACACCTTC.